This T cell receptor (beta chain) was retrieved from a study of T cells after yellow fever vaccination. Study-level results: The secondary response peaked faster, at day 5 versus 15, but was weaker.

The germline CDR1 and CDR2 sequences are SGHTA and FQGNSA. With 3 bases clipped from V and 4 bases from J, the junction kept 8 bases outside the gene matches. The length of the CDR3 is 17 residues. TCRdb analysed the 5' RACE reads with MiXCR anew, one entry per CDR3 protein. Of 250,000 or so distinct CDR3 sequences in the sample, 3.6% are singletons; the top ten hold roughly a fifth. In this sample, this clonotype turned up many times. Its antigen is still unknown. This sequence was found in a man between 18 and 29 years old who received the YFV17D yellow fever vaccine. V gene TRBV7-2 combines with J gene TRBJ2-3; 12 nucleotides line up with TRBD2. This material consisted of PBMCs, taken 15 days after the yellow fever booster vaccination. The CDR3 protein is CASSFRLAGVTADTQYF. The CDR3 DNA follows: TGTGCCAGCAGCTTCAGACTAGCGGGGGTCACAGCAGATACGCAGTATTTT. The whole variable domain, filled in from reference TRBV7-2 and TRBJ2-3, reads GAGVSQSPSNKVTEKGKDVELRCDPISGHTALYWYRQSLGQGLEFLIYFQGNSAPDKSGLPSDRFSAERTGGSVSTLTIQRTQQEDSAVYLCASSFRLAGVTADTQYFGPGTRLTVL.